Here is one TCR beta chain with its context. TCRdb re-called the 5' RACE reads through MiXCR, storing one row per CDR3 protein. The sample has around 300,000 distinct CDR3 sequences, approximately 8% seen once. The data are from a study of T-cell memory formation after mild COVID-19. V was shortened by 4 bases and J by 4 bases, with 10 bases between the two germline ends. The CDR3 is made up of 13 amino acids. The TCR was taken from a man between 18 and 29 years old who had mild COVID-19 (a few samples of this study predate the infection). Cell type and time point are not known. The material sequenced was PBMCs or a T cell subset sorted from them (not recorded which). The rearrangement joins TRBV12-3 or TRBV12-4 to TRBJ1-2; D ambiguous. The CDR3 protein is CASSSPVTYGYTF. The CDR3 DNA reads TGTGCCAGCAGTTCCCCAGTGACCTATGGCTACACCTTC.